Sequencing of this T cell receptor (beta chain) was carried out in a study of cytomegalovirus exposure and HLA in healthy donors. In the study overall: Around 180 million T cells yielded fewer than 120 million unique TCR beta sequences in earlier analysis. Study results and caveats: Later analysis associated a missense DCLRE1C variant with TCR beta V- and J-gene trimming. When the data were analyzed later, several of the most significant clusters appeared to be linked to common viral pathogens.

These donors counted as nominally healthy when sampled, but unrecorded immune exposures were likely. The PCR used 60 Vbeta and 13 Jbeta primers. Libraries were prepared by immunoSEQ multiplex PCR; TCRdb keeps only in-frame clonotypes and omits some of them. The sample holds about 160,000 clones; around 80% are singletons and the top ten take around 4.5%. Germline CDR1 is SGDLS and CDR2 is YYNGEE. CDR3 length: 14 residues. V shed 0 bases and J shed 2 bases, with 8 bases lying between them. Turning to this clone: The antigen remains undetermined.

The clonotype comes from a man aged 25 to 40 in good health and CMV-seronegative. The V and J genes are TRBV9 and TRBJ2-5; maybe TRBD1 (5 bases). Sample: PBMCs. The CDR3 is CASSVETAQETQYF. In DNA form, the CDR3 reads TGTGCCAGCAGCGTAGAGACAGCTCAAGAGACCCAGTACTTC.